A selection of T cell receptor beta chains follows, all from one sample in a study of control samples from healthy donors and cancer patients. Repertoires were generated with immunoSEQ multiplex PCR, while TCRdb's copy carries only in-frame clones and drops some. The sample has about 130,000 clones; 91% are singletons. Sample: blood. The receptors were sampled from a man aged 18-30 years in good health. The CDR3 runs from the conserved cysteine through the conserved F or W. A D gene is named only where the DNA matches it firmly. Only part of the rows carry a size: once, few, many, or a class if the clone is expanded.

V gene	clone size	J gene	D gene	CDR3 DNA	CDR3 protein
TRBV29-1	once	TRBJ1-5	NA	TGCAGCGTTGCTCCTGACGGAATTAGCAATCAGCCCCAGCATTTT	CSVAPDGISNQPQHF
TRBV11-2	NA	TRBJ1-1	NA	TGTGCCAGCAGCTTAGTACGTGGGGTTGAAGCTTTCTTT	CASSLVRGVEAFF
TRBV3-1/TRBV3-2	NA	TRBJ1-4	NA	TGTGCCAGCAGCCAAGATCCAGGACGCGTGGGGGCAACTAATGAAAAACTGTTTTTT	CASSQDPGRVGATNEKLFF
TRBV4-2	NA	TRBJ1-4	TRBD1	TGTGCCAGCAGCCCCTCGGAGGGGGCAGGTGAAAAACTGTTTTTT	CASSPSEGAGEKLFF
TRBV9	NA	TRBJ2-2	NA	TGTGCCAGCAGCGGACACCTGAAGGCGAACACCGGGGAGCTGTTTTTT	CASSGHLKANTGELFF
TRBV30	NA	TRBJ1-2	NA	TGTGCCTGGAGTACGGACCGGGGCTATGGCTACACCTTC	CAWSTDRGYGYTF
TRBV3-1/TRBV3-2	NA	TRBJ1-1	NA	TGTGCCAGCAGCCAAGATCACTCGAGCACTGAAGCTTTCTTT	CASSQDHSSTEAFF
TRBV3-1/TRBV3-2	NA	TRBJ1-5	NA	TGTGCCAGCAGCCAGCAGCTCGGGGTGAGCAATCAGCTCCAGCATTTT	CASSQQLGVSNQLQHF
TRBV7-2	NA	TRBJ1-5	TRBD1	TGTGCCAGCAGCCTCCCAGGGGGCCCGAATCAGCCCCAGCATTTT	CASSLPGGPNQPQHF
TRBV9	NA	TRBJ1-2	NA	TGTGCCAGCAGCGTCGGGGGAACTGGCTACACCTTC	CASSVGGTGYTF
TRBV9	NA	TRBJ2-2	TRBD2	TGTGCCAGCAGCCCCGGGACTACCTCCACCGGGGAGCTGTTTTTT	CASSPGTTSTGELFF
TRBV5-4	NA	TRBJ1-2	NA	TGTGCCAGCAGCTTTGGGGGCGGCTATGGCTACACCTTC	CASSFGGGYGYTF
TRBV6-1	NA	TRBJ1-1	NA	TGTGCCAGCAGTGAAGCGTACGGATGGGGAGCTTTCTTT	CASSEAYGWGAFF
TRBV7-8	NA	TRBJ2-2	NA	TGTGCCAGCAGTTTCGCCCCCGGGGAGCTGTTTTTT	CASSFAPGELFF
TRBV5-1	NA	TRBJ1-1	NA	TGCGCCAGCAGCTTGCGGAGTCGGAACACTGAAGCTTTCTTT	CASSLRSRNTEAFF
TRBV10-3	NA	TRBJ1-3	NA	TGTGCCATCAGTGGACAGGGAAACACCATATATTTT	CAISGQGNTIYF
TRBV5-1	NA	TRBJ2-5	TRBD1	TGCGCCAGCAGCCCGACCGGGACAGGGCAAGAGACCCAGTACTTC	CASSPTGTGQETQYF
TRBV7-2	NA	TRBJ2-7	TRBD1	TGTGCCAGCAGCTCGGGACAGGAGGCCTACGAGCAGTACTTC	CASSSGQEAYEQYF
TRBV7-2	NA	TRBJ2-1	TRBD1	TGTGCCAGCAATTTCAGGGGGTCCAATGAGCAGTTCTTC	CASNFRGSNEQFF
TRBV9	few	TRBJ2-2	NA	TGTGCCAGCAGCGTTTATAGTGGGGAGCTGTTTTTT	CASSVYSGELFF
TRBV11-2	NA	TRBJ1-1	NA	TGTGCCAGCAGCTTAGATCGATATAGGGAGAACACTGAAGCTTTCTTT	CASSLDRYRENTEAFF
TRBV5-6	NA	TRBJ1-2	NA	TGTGCCAGCAGCTTGGCGAGGGTATTTGGCTACACCTTC	CASSLARVFGYTF
TRBV6-5	NA	TRBJ2-5	TRBD2	TGTGCCGTAAATAGACTAGCGGGGGGTCAAGAGACCCAGTACTTC	CAVNRLAGGQETQYF
TRBV6-1	NA	TRBJ1-4	NA	TGTGCCAGCAGTGATTCCGGCAGTACTAATGAAAAACTGTTTTTT	CASSDSGSTNEKLFF
TRBV28	NA	TRBJ1-5	NA	TGTGCCAGCAGTCCCCGTAGAAGGGGCTGGTATCAGCCCCAGCATTTT	CASSPRRRGWYQPQHF
TRBV6-1	NA	TRBJ2-1	NA	TGTGCCAGCAGTGAAGCCCCCCGAAGCTACAATGAGCAGTTCTTC	CASSEAPRSYNEQFF
TRBV29-1	NA	TRBJ1-2	TRBD1	TGCAGCGTTGAGGGAGATGACAGGGGGAACTATGGCTACACCTTC	CSVEGDDRGNYGYTF
TRBV12-2	NA	TRBJ2-1	NA	TGTGCAAGTCGCTTACGGGACAGGGACAATGAGCAGTTCTTC	CASRLRDRDNEQFF
TRBV27	NA	TRBJ2-1	NA	TGTGCCAGCAGTTTATTTGATGGCAATGAGCAGTTCTTC	CASSLFDGNEQFF
TRBV6-1	few	TRBJ2-7	TRBD1	TGTGCCAGCAGTGAACAGGGGGTAAGGCAGTACTTC	CASSEQGVRQYF
TRBV7-9	NA	TRBJ1-1	NA	TGTGCCAGCAGAGGTTCCTGGACGTCGCCTTTGAACACTGAAGCTTTCTTT	CASRGSWTSPLNTEAFF
TRBV2	NA	TRBJ1-1	NA	TGTGCCAGCCTCGGAGGCACTGAAGCTTTCTTT	CASLGGTEAFF
TRBV7-9	NA	TRBJ2-3	NA	TGTGCCAGCAGCTTATCGGGTGCAGATACGCAGTATTTT	CASSLSGADTQYF
TRBV20-1	NA	TRBJ1-6	NA	TGCAGTGCTACTGAGCAGAGCTCCTATAATTCACCCCTCCACTTT	CSATEQSSYNSPLHF
TRBV25-1	NA	TRBJ1-5	NA	TGTGCCAGCAGTGATTTATCAGGGAGCAATCAGCCCCAGCATTTT	CASSDLSGSNQPQHF
TRBV25-1	NA	TRBJ2-3	TRBD1	TGTGCCAGCACCGGGACAGGGCGGGGAGATACGCAGTATTTT	CASTGTGRGDTQYF
TRBV4-1	NA	TRBJ2-5	NA	TGCGCCAGCAGCCAAGGGGGGAGAGGGTCGATCCAAGAGACCCAGTACTTC	CASSQGGRGSIQETQYF
TRBV6-6	NA	TRBJ2-7	TRBD2	TGTGCCAGCATACAGGCTAGCGGGAACGAGCAGTACTTC	CASIQASGNEQYF
TRBV9	NA	TRBJ1-3	NA	TGTGCCAGCAGCCCCCCCGGGGGCTCTGGAAACACCATATATTTT	CASSPPGGSGNTIYF
TRBV5-4	NA	TRBJ2-5	TRBD2	TGTGCCAGCAGCTTAGTAGCGGGACCCCAAGAGACCCAGTACTTC	CASSLVAGPQETQYF